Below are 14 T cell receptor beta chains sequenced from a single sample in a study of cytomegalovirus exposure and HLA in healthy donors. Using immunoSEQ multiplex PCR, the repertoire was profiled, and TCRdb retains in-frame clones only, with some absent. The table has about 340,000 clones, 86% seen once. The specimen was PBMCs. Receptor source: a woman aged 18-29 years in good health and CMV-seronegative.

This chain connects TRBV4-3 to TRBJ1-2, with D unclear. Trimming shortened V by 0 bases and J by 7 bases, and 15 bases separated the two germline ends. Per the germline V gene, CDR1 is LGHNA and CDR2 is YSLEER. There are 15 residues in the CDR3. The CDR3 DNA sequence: TGCGCCAGCAGCCAAGATCTCGGCGCGGTGGGTGGCTACACCTTC. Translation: CASSQDLGAVGGYTF.

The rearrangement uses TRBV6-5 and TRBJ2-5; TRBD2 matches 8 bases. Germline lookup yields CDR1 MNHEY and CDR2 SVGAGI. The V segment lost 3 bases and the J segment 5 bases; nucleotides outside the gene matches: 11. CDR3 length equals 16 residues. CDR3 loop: CASSYEPSGSEETQYF. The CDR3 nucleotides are TGTGCCAGCAGTTATGAGCCTAGCGGGTCTGAGGAGACCCAGTACTTC.

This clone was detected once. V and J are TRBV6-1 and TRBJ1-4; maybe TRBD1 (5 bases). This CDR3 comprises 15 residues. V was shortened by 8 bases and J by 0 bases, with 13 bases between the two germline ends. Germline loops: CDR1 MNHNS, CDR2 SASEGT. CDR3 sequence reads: CASGRGPPTNEKLFF. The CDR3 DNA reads TGTGCCAGCGGAAGGGGCCCACCAACTAATGAAAAACTGTTTTTT.

The CDR3 reads CASSWGSSGTKTYEQYF. The DNA of the CDR3 is TGTGCCAGCAGTTGGGGGTCATCCGGGACTAAGACCTACGAGCAGTACTTC. V gene TRBV28 combines with J gene TRBJ2-7; TRBD2 matches 7 bases. Unmatched junction bases numbered 14, after V lost 4 bases and J lost 2 bases. The CDR3 covers 17 residues. Per germline, CDR1 MDHEN and CDR2 SYDVKM.

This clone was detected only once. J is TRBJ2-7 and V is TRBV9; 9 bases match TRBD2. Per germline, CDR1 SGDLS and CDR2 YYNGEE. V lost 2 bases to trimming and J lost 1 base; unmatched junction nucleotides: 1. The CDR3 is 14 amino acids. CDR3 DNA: TGTGCCAGCAGCGTTAGCGGGGGTTCCTACGAGCAGTACTTC. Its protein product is CASSVSGGSYEQYF.

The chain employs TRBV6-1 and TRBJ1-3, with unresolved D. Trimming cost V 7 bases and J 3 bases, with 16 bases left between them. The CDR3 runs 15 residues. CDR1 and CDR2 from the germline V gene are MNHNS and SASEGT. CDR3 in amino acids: CASTPLTRGGNTIYF. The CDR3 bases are TGTGCCAGCACCCCCCTGACTCGCGGTGGAAACACCATATATTTT.

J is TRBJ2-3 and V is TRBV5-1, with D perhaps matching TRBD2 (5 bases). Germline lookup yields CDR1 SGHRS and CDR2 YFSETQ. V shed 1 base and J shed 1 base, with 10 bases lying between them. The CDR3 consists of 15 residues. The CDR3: CASSLRETRTDTQYF. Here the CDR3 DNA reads TGCGCCAGCAGCTTGAGGGAGACCCGCACAGATACGCAGTATTTT.

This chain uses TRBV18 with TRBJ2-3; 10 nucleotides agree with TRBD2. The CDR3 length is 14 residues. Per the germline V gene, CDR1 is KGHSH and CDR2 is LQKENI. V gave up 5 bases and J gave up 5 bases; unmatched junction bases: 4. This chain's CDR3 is CASSSSGSGDTQYF. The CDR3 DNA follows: TGTGCCAGCTCATCTAGCGGGAGCGGAGATACGCAGTATTTT.

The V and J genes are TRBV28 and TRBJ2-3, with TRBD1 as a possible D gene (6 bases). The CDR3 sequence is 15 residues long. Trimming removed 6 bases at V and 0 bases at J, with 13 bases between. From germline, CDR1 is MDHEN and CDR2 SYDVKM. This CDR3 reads CASSRRTASTDTQYF. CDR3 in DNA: TGTGCCAGCAGCCGTCGGACAGCTAGCACAGATACGCAGTATTTT.

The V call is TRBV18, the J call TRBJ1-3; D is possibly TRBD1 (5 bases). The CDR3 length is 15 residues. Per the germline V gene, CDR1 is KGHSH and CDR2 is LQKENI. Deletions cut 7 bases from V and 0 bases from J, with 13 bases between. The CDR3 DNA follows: TGTGCCAGCTTCTACCAGGGCCTCTCTGGAAACACCATATATTTT. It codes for CASFYQGLSGNTIYF.

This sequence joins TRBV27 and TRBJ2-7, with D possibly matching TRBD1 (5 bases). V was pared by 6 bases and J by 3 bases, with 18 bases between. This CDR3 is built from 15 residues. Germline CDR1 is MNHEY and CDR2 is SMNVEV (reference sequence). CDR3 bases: TGTGCCAGCAGCCCACGGCAGGGCCCTTACTACGAGCAGTACTTC. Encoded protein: CASSPRQGPYYEQYF.

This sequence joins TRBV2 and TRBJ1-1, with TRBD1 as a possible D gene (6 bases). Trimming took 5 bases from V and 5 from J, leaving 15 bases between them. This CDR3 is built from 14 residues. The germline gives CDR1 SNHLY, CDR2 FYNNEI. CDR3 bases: TGTGCCAGCAGTTTGGACAGAGCCGGGACTGAAGCTTTCTTT. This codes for CASSLDRAGTEAFF. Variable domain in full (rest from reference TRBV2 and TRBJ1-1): EPEVTQTPSHQVTQMGQEVILRCVPISNHLYFYWYRQILGQKVEFLVSFYNNEISEKSEIFDDQFSVERPDGSNFTLKIRSTKLEDSAMYFCASSLDRAGTEAFFGQGTRLTVV.

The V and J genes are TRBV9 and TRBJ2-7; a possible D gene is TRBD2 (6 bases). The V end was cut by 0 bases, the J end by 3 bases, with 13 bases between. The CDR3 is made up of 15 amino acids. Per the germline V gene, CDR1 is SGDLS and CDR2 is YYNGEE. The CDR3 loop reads CASSVGPSEVYEQYF. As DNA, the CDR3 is TGTGCCAGCAGCGTAGGCCCTAGCGAGGTCTACGAGCAGTACTTC.

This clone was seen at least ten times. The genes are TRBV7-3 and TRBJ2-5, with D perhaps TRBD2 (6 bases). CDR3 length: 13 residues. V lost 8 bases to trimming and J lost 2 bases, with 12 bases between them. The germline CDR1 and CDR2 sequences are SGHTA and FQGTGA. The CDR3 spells CASSIAVQETQYF. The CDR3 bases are TGTGCCAGCTCGATAGCGGTTCAAGAGACCCAGTACTTC.